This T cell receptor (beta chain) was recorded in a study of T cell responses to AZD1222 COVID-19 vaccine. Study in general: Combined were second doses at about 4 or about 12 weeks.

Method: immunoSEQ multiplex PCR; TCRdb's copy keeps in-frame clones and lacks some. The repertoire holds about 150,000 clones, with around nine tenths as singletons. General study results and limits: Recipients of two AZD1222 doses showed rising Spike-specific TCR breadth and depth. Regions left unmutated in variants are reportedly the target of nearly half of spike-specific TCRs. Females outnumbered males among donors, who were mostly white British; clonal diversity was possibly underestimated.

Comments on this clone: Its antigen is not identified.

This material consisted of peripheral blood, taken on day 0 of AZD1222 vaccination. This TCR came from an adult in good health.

The CDR3 DNA sequence: TGTGCCAGCAGCTTAACGGGAAACTCCTACAATGAGCAGTTCTTC. This sequence encodes CASSLTGNSYNEQFF. This chain links TRBV7-6 with TRBJ2-1; D possibly corresponds to TRBD2 (5 bases). This CDR3 spans 15 amino acids. The V gene lost 2 bases and the J gene lost 0 bases, with 8 bases spanning the gap. Germline V gene sequence: CDR1 SGHVS, CDR2 FNYEAQ.